One and the same sample provided the 11 T cell receptor beta chains below, sequenced in a study of CXCR3-negative and CXCR3-positive naive CD8 T cells. UMI-labeled 5' RACE TRB cDNA libraries were prepared from the cells. TCRdb re-called the 5' RACE reads and shows each CDR3 protein once, DNA omitted. The sample data list about 48,000 distinct CDR3 sequences. The sequenced material came from memory CD8+ T cells from blood. All receptors derive from a human donor in good health. Some clones in this sample may be carry-over from other donors' samples.

The V call is TRBV7-2, the J call TRBJ2-7; TCRdb picks TRBD1, but there is no DNA to check that call. The CDR3 spans 15 residues. Germline V CDR1 and CDR2: SGHTA, FQGNSA. CDR3 sequence reads: CASSPLEAGVYEQYF.

V is TRBV5-5 and J is TRBJ2-7; TCRdb's D call of TRBD1 is untestable without DNA. Germline V lookup: CDR1 SGHKS, CDR2 YYEKEE (reference sequence). This CDR3 has 14 residues. This chain's CDR3 is CASSLETGWDEQYF.

V is TRBV29-1 and J is TRBJ2-7; the TRBD2 assignment by TCRdb is unverifiable without DNA. The CDR3 has 17 amino acids. Germline CDR1 SQVTM, CDR2 ANQGSEA. CDR3 loop: CSVELSPTSGGSYEQYF.

V gene TRBV4-1 combines with J gene TRBJ2-7. The germline gives CDR1 MGHRA, CDR2 YSYEKL. This CDR3 has 11 amino acids. Here the CDR3 reads CASSQAYEQYF.

V and J are TRBV7-8 and TRBJ2-7; TCRdb's D call of TRBD2 is untestable without DNA. CDR3 length equals 16 residues. Germline V gene sequence: CDR1 SGHVS, CDR2 FQNEAQ. The CDR3 is CASSSSGDLPTYEQYF.

Frequency places this clonotype as medium-sized. The chain's CDR3 is CASSPEGESNVLTF. The chain links TRBV6-2 or TRBV6-3 to TRBJ2-6; TCRdb's D call, TRBD1, is unchecked because there is no DNA. Germline CDR1 reads MNHEY; CDR2 reads SVGEGT. The CDR3 contains 14 residues.

This CDR3 is CASGDRGPKEQYF. V and J are TRBV7-9 and TRBJ2-7; TCRdb picks TRBD1, but there is no DNA to check that call. The germline CDR1 and CDR2 sequences are SEHNR and FQNEAQ (reference sequence). The CDR3 has 13 residues.

This rearrangement joins TRBV20-1 to TRBJ2-1. From germline, CDR1 is DFQATT and CDR2 SNEGSKA (reference sequence). The CDR3 sequence is 16 residues long. CDR3: CSARNTRLAANNEQFF.

The chain has TRBV7-2 and TRBJ2-1; TCRdb gives TRBD2 as the D gene, but with no DNA this cannot be confirmed. CDR1 is SGHTA, CDR2 FQGNSA, per germline. The CDR3 runs to 19 residues. The chain's CDR3 is CASIQPGLAPRVSYNEQFF.

The chain combines TRBV25-1 with TRBJ2-1; TCRdb returns TRBD1, unconfirmable since there is no DNA. The CDR3 loop spans 14 amino acids. Germline V gives CDR1 MGHDK, CDR2 SYGVNS. The CDR3 region is CASSERGPYNEQFF.

The chain joins TRBV4-3 to TRBJ2-7; absent DNA, TCRdb's TRBD2 call cannot be checked. Germline V gives CDR1 LGHNA, CDR2 YSLEER. CDR3 length: 15 residues. CDR3 sequence reads: CASSQEREPGYEQYF.